This T cell receptor (beta chain) comes out of a study of CD4+ T cells in melanoma. Here immunoSEQ multiplex PCR was the method, and the copy in TCRdb shows in-frame clones only, minus some. The sample yields 50,000 to 60,000 clones, 60% to 80% seen once. The study, taken as a whole, reports: Neoantigen-specific CD4+ T cells in melanoma reportedly had diverse differentiation states.

The CDR3 consists of 16 residues. The V end was cut by 4 bases, the J end by 4 bases, with 19 bases between. Per germline, CDR1 SGHVS and CDR2 FQNEAQ. Note on this clone: What it recognizes is unknown.

Sequencing was performed on tumor tissue. This sequence originates from a human donor with melanoma. The chain links TRBV7-8 to TRBJ1-2; a weak D match, TRBD1 (6 bases). CDR3 in DNA: TGTGCCAGCAGCTCCCCCTTGGGGGGGGGCAGCTATGGCTACACCTTC. Its translation: CASSSPLGGGSYGYTF.